This record covers a single T cell receptor (beta chain). Its antigen is currently unknown. The multiple sclerosis controls were treatment-naive patients affected by stable or active relapsing-remitting disease. RNA, at about 0.45 to 1 ug, was reverse transcribed with random hexamers. Amplification of TCR beta CDR3 across 54 Vbeta and 13 Jbeta was performed with immunoSEQ multiplex PCR. TCRdb reprocessed the immunoSEQ multiplex PCR reads via MiXCR and lists one record per CDR3 protein. The sample consists of about 130,000 distinct CDR3 sequences, about 94% of them appearing once. The data were obtained in a study of CD8 T cells in Susac syndrome. CDR1 is GTSNPN and CDR2 is SVGIG in the germline V gene (reference sequence). V lost 4 bases and J lost 3, with 10 bases in between. The CDR3 consists of 12 residues. Broader study findings: The study's TCR sequencing and HLA analysis covered a relatively small number of individuals, and the study acknowledged this.

J is TRBJ2-7 and V is TRBV30; maybe TRBD2 (6 bases). This TCR derives from a human donor with multiple sclerosis. Sequenced input: CD4+ T cells from PBMCs. The chain's CDR3 is CAWKSGVYEQYF. The CDR3 DNA reads TGTGCCTGGAAATCGGGGGTCTACGAGCAGTACTTC.